One sample yielded the 17 T cell receptor beta chains listed below, sequenced in a study of T cell clonotyping in hematopoietic cell transplantation. Specified time point: recipient sample about 28 days before transplant, after cytoreduction. The repertoire was sequenced with immunoSEQ multiplex PCR; TCRdb's copy has only in-frame clones and lacks some. The sample includes some 5,500 clones, approximately 85% of them seen just once. The specimen was peripheral blood mononuclear cells, collected before stem cell transplant. All receptors derive from a man aged 55 to 70 with acute myeloid leukemia. Some clones in this sample may be carry-over from other donors' samples.

The rearrangement links TRBV29-1 to TRBJ2-5; D remains ambiguous. The germline V gene has CDR1 SQVTM and CDR2 ANQGSEA. The CDR3 is 12 amino acids. V lost 7 bases and J lost 0, with 9 bases in between. The CDR3 DNA is TGCAGCGCCCGGTTATACCAAGAGACCCAGTACTTC. This gives the protein CSARLYQETQYF.

Here the CDR3 reads CASSFPGRQGAYEQYF. The CDR3 coding sequence is TGCGCCAGCAGTTTTCCCGGGCGGCAGGGGGCGTACGAGCAGTACTTC. This chain uses TRBV10-2 with TRBJ2-7; TRBD1 matches 8 bases. The CDR3 runs 16 residues. Germline CDR1 WSHSY, CDR2 SAAADI. With 5 bases clipped from V and 4 bases from J, the junction kept 13 bases outside the gene matches.

This clone was seen only once. V is TRBV2 and J is TRBJ1-3; the D gene is possibly TRBD1 (5 bases). The CDR3 runs to 16 residues. Deletions cut 4 bases from V and 0 bases from J, with 13 bases between. Germline V lookup: CDR1 SNHLY, CDR2 FYNNEI. CDR3 region: CASSVEGIISGNTIYF. The CDR3 DNA is TGTGCCAGCAGTGTTGAGGGGATAATCTCTGGAAACACCATATATTTT. The variable domain in full, with the rest retrieved from reference TRBV2 and TRBJ1-3, is EPEVTQTPSHQVTQMGQEVILRCVPISNHLYFYWYRQILGQKVEFLVSFYNNEISEKSEIFDDQFSVERPDGSNFTLKIRSTKLEDSAMYFCASSVEGIISGNTIYFGEGSWLTVV.

In its sample, this clone was seen a few times. This chain uses TRBV9 with TRBJ2-7; TRBD1 agrees at 7 bases. The CDR3 covers 14 residues. The V and J ends lost 4 bases and 6 bases, in that order; junction bases with no gene match: 10. Germline V gives CDR1 SGDLS, CDR2 YYNGEE. In nucleotides, the CDR3 is TGTGCCAGCAGCAGTACAGGGGCCCTGGTCGAGCAGTACTTC. It codes for CASSSTGALVEQYF.

J is TRBJ1-2 and V is TRBV4-3; no clear D. From germline, CDR1 is LGHNA and CDR2 YSLEER. The CDR3 runs to 15 residues. Trimming stripped 3 bases from V and 2 bases from J, with 13 bases between. The CDR3 sequence: CASSHSLGLNYGYTF. CDR3 DNA: TGCGCCAGCAGCCACTCGTTAGGACTAAACTATGGCTACACCTTC.

This clone was picked up a small number of times. The chain carries TRBV10-3 and TRBJ1-5; D gene ambiguous. With 8 bases removed from V and 0 bases from J, the gap between germline ends came to 5 bases. Germline V gives CDR1 ENHRY, CDR2 SYGVKD. The CDR3 covers 12 residues. The DNA for the CDR3 is TGTGCCATCGGGGTTAGCAATCAGCCCCAGCATTTT. This gives the protein CAIGVSNQPQHF.

J is TRBJ1-2 and V is TRBV21-1; the table's D call, TRBD1, has no DNA check behind it. TRBV21-1 represents a pseudogene. The length of the CDR3 is 21 residues. CDR3 amino acids: CASSKDQGTGRKGGSNYGYTF. The CDR3 DNA sequence: TGTGCCAGCAGCAAAGATCAGGGGACAGGGAGAAAAGGGGGCTCTAACTATGGCTACACCTTC.

V is TRBV9 and J is TRBJ1-3; D is ambiguous. The CDR3 sequence is 13 residues long. From germline, CDR1 is SGDLS and CDR2 YYNGEE. Trimming left V 0 bases short and J 8 bases short, with 9 bases between. Here the CDR3 reads CASSVGNGDTIYF. CDR3 nucleotides: TGTGCCAGCAGCGTAGGAAACGGAGACACCATATATTTT.

This clone is judged large. The rearrangement joins TRBV11-1 to TRBJ2-1; maybe TRBD2 (5 bases). Trimming cost V 1 base and J 15 bases, with 13 bases left between them. This CDR3 has 12 residues. Germline CDR1 reads SGHAT; CDR2 reads FQDESV (reference sequence). The DNA of the CDR3 is TGTGCCAGCAGCTTAGGAGGGTGGGCGCCGTTCTTC. Residues: CASSLGGWAPFF.

The chain couples TRBV9 to TRBJ2-1, with D possibly TRBD2 on 7 matching bases. V was clipped by 2 bases and J by 0 bases, with 18 bases between them. The CDR3 has 18 amino acids. Germline lookup yields CDR1 SGDLS and CDR2 YYNGEE. CDR3 coding DNA: TGTGCCAGCAGCGTTGGTATGGCGGGGGCTTCCTCCTACAATGAGCAGTTCTTC. Protein product: CASSVGMAGASSYNEQFF.

The chain uses TRBV7-2 and TRBJ2-1; 10 bases match TRBD2. The V gene's germline CDR1 is SGHTA and CDR2 FQGNSA. The CDR3 is 16 amino acids. Trimming at V came to 6 bases and at J to 8 bases, leaving 13 bases not matched to a gene. CDR3 region: CASRSGPAGGPYEQFF. The CDR3 DNA follows: TGTGCCAGCAGATCAGGCCCAGCGGGAGGGCCCTATGAGCAGTTCTTC.

The chain recombines TRBV6-6 with TRBJ2-7, with a weak D call TRBD1 (6 bases). The CDR3 extends over 14 amino acids. V lost 0 bases to trimming and J lost 2 bases, with 8 bases between them. CDR1 is MNHNY, CDR2 SVGAGI, per germline (reference sequence). The CDR3 bases are TGTGCCAGCAGTTACTCGCCAGGGGCCTACGAGCAGTACTTC. This sequence encodes CASSYSPGAYEQYF.

The chain links TRBV6-5 to TRBJ1-1; 7 nucleotides line up with TRBD1. CDR1 and CDR2 (germline): MNHEY, SVGAGI. V lost 2 bases, J lost 0 bases, and 3 bases stayed unmatched. The CDR3 length is 15 residues. The CDR3: CASSYRGRMNTEAFF. CDR3 bases: TGTGCCAGCAGTTACAGGGGGCGAATGAACACTGAAGCTTTCTTT.

V is TRBV5-4 and J is TRBJ2-2; perhaps TRBD1 as D (6 bases). CDR3 length: 13 amino acids. Germline assignment: CDR1 SGHNT and CDR2 YYREEE (reference sequence). The V end was cut by 1 base, the J end by 9 bases, with 10 bases between. The CDR3 DNA sequence: TGTGCCAGCAGCTTGCAGGGGACGTGGGAGCTGTTTTTT. This sequence encodes CASSLQGTWELFF.

The chain joins TRBV7-9 to TRBJ2-5, with 11 bases fitting TRBD1. Per the germline V gene, CDR1 is SEHNR and CDR2 is FQNEAQ (reference sequence). With 6 bases clipped from V and 5 bases from J, the junction kept 8 bases outside the gene matches. The CDR3 is 15 amino acids. The CDR3 reads CASSPWTGGAETQYF. CDR3 bases: TGTGCCAGCAGTCCCTGGACAGGGGGCGCGGAGACCCAGTACTTC.

About this clone: The sample holds other DNA sequences that translate to the same CDR3. The J gene is TRBJ2-7, the V gene TRBV28, with D possibly matching TRBD1 (5 bases). CDR3 length equals 14 residues. CDR1 and CDR2 from the germline V gene are MDHEN and SYDVKM. V was trimmed by 3 bases and J by 4 bases, leaving 13 bases between them. In nucleotides, the CDR3 is TGTGCCAGCAGTTTTGGGGTAGGGGCATACGAGCAGTACTTC. This translates into CASSFGVGAYEQYF.

V is TRBV6-4 and J is TRBJ2-2; D is ambiguous. Trimming removed 2 bases from V and 0 bases from J, with 4 bases in between. The germline V gene encodes CDR1 MRHNA and CDR2 SNTAGT. This CDR3 is built from 14 residues. The CDR3 loop reads CASSDRANTGELFF. The CDR3 coding sequence is TGTGCCAGCAGTGACAGGGCGAACACCGGGGAGCTGTTTTTT.